A selection of T cell receptor beta chains follows, all from one sample in a study of cytomegalovirus exposure and HLA in healthy donors. Profiling relied on immunoSEQ multiplex PCR, and the TCRdb table lists in-frame clones only, not all of them. The sample carries hundreds of thousands of clones, over 75% recorded once. The sequenced sample was PBMCs. These receptors originate from a woman between 18 and 30 years old in good health and CMV-seropositive. Each CDR3 is given with its conserved first and last residue. A D gene is named only where the DNA matches it firmly. Clone size is not always given. Where it is, it says once, few, many or a class for expanded clones.

D: NA
J: TRBJ2-1
size: NA
V: TRBV9
length: 16
CDR3: CASSVLQAPSYNEQFF
DNA: TGTGCCAGCAGCGTACTTCAGGCCCCCTCCTACAATGAGCAGTTCTTC

D: TRBD1
J: TRBJ2-5
size: NA
V: TRBV5-1
length: 14
CDR3: CASSWGTAQETQYF
DNA: TGCGCCAGCAGCTGGGGGACAGCACAAGAGACCCAGTACTTC

D: TRBD2
J: TRBJ2-1
size: NA
V: TRBV9
length: 15
CDR3: CASRPPSGSYNEQFF
DNA: TGTGCCAGCAGGCCTCCAAGCGGGAGCTACAATGAGCAGTTCTTC

D: NA
J: TRBJ1-3
size: NA
V: TRBV6-1
length: 12
CDR3: CASDRSGNTIYF
DNA: TGTGCCAGTGATCGGTCGGGAAACACCATATATTTT

D: NA
J: TRBJ1-5
size: NA
V: TRBV6-6
length: 14
CDR3: CASRPDGGNQPQHF
DNA: TGTGCCAGCAGACCGGACGGGGGCAATCAGCCCCAGCATTTT

D: TRBD1
J: TRBJ1-2
size: NA
V: TRBV19
length: 14
CDR3: CASSMDTGGYGYTF
DNA: TGTGCCAGTAGTATGGACACAGGGGGTTACGGCTACACCTTC

D: NA
J: TRBJ2-5
size: NA
V: TRBV15
length: 16
CDR3: CATSFGRSTRGETQYF
DNA: TGTGCCACCAGCTTCGGTAGGTCGACCCGAGGGGAGACCCAGTACTTC

D: NA
J: TRBJ2-1
size: once
V: TRBV19
length: 11
CDR3: CASSAMNEQFF
DNA: TGTGCCAGTAGTGCTATGAATGAGCAGTTCTTC

D: TRBD2
J: TRBJ2-5
size: NA
V: TRBV7-6
length: 18
CDR3: CASRAHLLAGAEGETQYF
DNA: TGTGCCAGCAGGGCCCACTTATTAGCGGGAGCGGAGGGAGAGACCCAGTACTTC

D: TRBD2
J: TRBJ2-7
size: NA
V: TRBV4-1
length: 15
CDR3: CASSRLAGGPYEQYF
DNA: TGCGCCAGCAGCCGACTAGCGGGAGGACCCTACGAGCAGTACTTC

D: NA
J: TRBJ1-3
size: NA
V: TRBV5-5
length: 16
CDR3: CASSYALLNSGNTIYF
DNA: TGTGCCAGCAGCTATGCCCTACTGAACTCTGGAAACACCATATATTTT

D: NA
J: TRBJ2-1
size: once
V: TRBV5-5
length: 14
CDR3: CASSLVRSYNEQFF
DNA: TGTGCCAGCAGCTTGGTCAGATCCTACAATGAGCAGTTCTTC